These T cell receptor beta chains were read from a single sample in a study of control samples from healthy donors and cancer patients. Sequenced by immunoSEQ multiplex PCR; TCRdb stores in-frame clones only, minus some. The sample carries some 100,000 clones, roughly 83% recorded once. Material: blood. The receptor source for this set is a woman aged 25 to 39 in good health. CDR3s include the opening cysteine and the closing phenylalanine or tryptophan. The D gene is left open where the match is weak. Rows may omit the clone size; those that give it use once, few, many or a size class.

v_gene	d_gene	abundance	j_gene	CDR3aa	CDR3nt
TRBV5-6	.	.	TRBJ2-1	CASSLGRNEQFF	TGTGCCAGCAGCTTGGGGAGGAATGAGCAGTTCTTC
TRBV6-5	.	once	TRBJ2-7	CASRDRLLSYEQYF	TGTGCCAGCAGAGATCGGCTTCTGTCCTACGAGCAGTACTTC
TRBV5-1	.	.	TRBJ1-2	CASSLSGGGYTF	TGCGCCAGCAGCCTCTCAGGCGGAGGCTACACCTTC
TRBV30	.	.	TRBJ1-2	CAWSSLPGYGYTF	TGTGCCTGGAGTAGCCTCCCCGGTTATGGCTACACCTTC
TRBV11-2	.	.	TRBJ1-3	CASSHHRQRTVPIYF	TGTGCCAGCAGCCACCATAGGCAGCGAACGGTCCCCATATATTTT
TRBV19	.	.	TRBJ2-1	CASSIDQGLDHNNEQFF	TGTGCCAGTAGTATAGATCAGGGCCTAGATCATAACAATGAGCAGTTCTTC
TRBV6-2/TRBV6-3	.	few	TRBJ2-7	CASSRGGGHHSYEQYF	TGTGCCAGCAGCAGGGGAGGGGGCCATCACTCCTACGAGCAGTACTTC
TRBV19	TRBD2	.	TRBJ2-2	CASSILGLAGGAGELFF	TGTGCCAGTAGTATCTTAGGACTAGCGGGGGGGGCCGGGGAGCTGTTTTTT
TRBV29-1	TRBD1	.	TRBJ2-5	CSVGDRGIGETQYF	TGCAGCGTTGGAGACAGGGGAATCGGAGAGACCCAGTACTTC
TRBV10-3	.	.	TRBJ1-5	CAISASGGQPQHF	TGTGCCATCAGTGCCTCAGGTGGTCAGCCCCAGCATTTT
TRBV6-2/TRBV6-3	.	few	TRBJ1-1	CASSFQGNTEAFF	TGTGCCAGCAGTTTTCAGGGGAACACTGAAGCTTTCTTT
TRBV11-2	.	.	TRBJ1-5	CASSLEPVQPQHF	TGTGCCAGCAGCTTAGAACCCGTACAGCCCCAGCATTTT
TRBV19	.	.	TRBJ2-6	CASSIAITGANVLTF	TGTGCCAGTAGTATAGCCATTACTGGGGCCAACGTCCTGACTTTC
TRBV2	TRBD1	.	TRBJ1-2	CASKAQDRDYGYTF	TGTGCCAGCAAGGCGCAGGACAGGGATTATGGCTACACCTTC
TRBV7-2	.	.	TRBJ2-7	CASSSGEFNRYEQYF	TGTGCCAGCAGTTCCGGGGAATTTAACCGCTACGAGCAGTACTTC
TRBV5-1	TRBD2	.	TRBJ2-7	CASSLMARLAGLGEQYF	TGCGCCAGCAGCCTAATGGCTCGACTAGCGGGGTTGGGAGAGCAGTACTTC
TRBV5-1	TRBD1	.	TRBJ2-2	CASSSGQGARTGELFF	TGCGCCAGCAGCTCGGGACAGGGGGCGAGGACCGGGGAGCTGTTTTTT
TRBV5-1	.	.	TRBJ2-1	CASRATTVASNEQFF	TGCGCCAGCAGAGCCACAACTGTAGCCAGCAATGAGCAGTTCTTC
TRBV6-1	TRBD1	.	TRBJ1-2	CASSEGQGTIYGYTF	TGTGCCAGCAGTGAAGGACAGGGGACAATTTATGGCTACACCTTC
TRBV7-8	.	.	TRBJ1-4	CASSMRGEEKLFF	TGTGCCAGCAGCATGCGAGGGGAGGAAAAACTGTTTTTT
TRBV10-1	.	.	TRBJ1-2	CASGPLQVLSYGYTF	TGCGCCAGCGGCCCACTACAAGTTCTCTCCTATGGCTACACCTTC
TRBV2	.	.	TRBJ1-3	CASREDGQPSGNTIYF	TGTGCCAGCAGGGAAGACGGACAGCCCTCTGGAAACACCATATATTTT
TRBV11-3	.	.	TRBJ1-2	CASSTDSGVGYTF	TGTGCCAGCAGCACCGACTCGGGAGTTGGCTACACCTTC
TRBV15	.	.	TRBJ1-4	CATSRVGFGTLNEKLFF	TGTGCCACCAGCAGAGTGGGGTTCGGGACCCTTAATGAAAAACTGTTTTTT
TRBV5-6	TRBD1	.	TRBJ2-7	CASSLEGTGAYEQYF	TGTGCCAGCAGCTTGGAGGGGACAGGGGCGTACGAGCAGTACTTC
TRBV6-5	.	.	TRBJ1-4	CASSYEGATNEKLFF	TGTGCCAGCAGTTATGAGGGAGCAACTAATGAAAAACTGTTTTTT
TRBV6-6	.	.	TRBJ2-4	CASSFETETKNIQYF	TGTGCCAGCAGTTTCGAAACCGAAACCAAAAACATTCAGTACTTC
TRBV29-1	.	.	TRBJ1-4	CSALKDPNEKLFF	TGCAGCGCGTTGAAAGATCCTAATGAAAAACTGTTTTTT
TRBV12-2	.	.	TRBJ1-1	CASRLGRVNTEAFF	TGTGCAAGTCGCCTAGGACGGGTGAACACTGAAGCTTTCTTT
TRBV11-3	.	.	TRBJ2-1	CASSLDQGEQFF	TGTGCCAGCAGCTTAGACCAGGGAGAGCAGTTCTTC
TRBV11-2	.	.	TRBJ2-3	CASSFPDTQYF	TGTGCCAGCAGCTTTCCAGATACGCAGTATTTT
TRBV7-2	TRBD1	.	TRBJ2-3	CASSARTGGRTDTQYF	TGTGCCAGCAGCGCGCGGACAGGGGGACGCACAGATACGCAGTATTTT
TRBV15	.	.	TRBJ2-7	CATSRAGPYEQYF	TGTGCCACCAGCAGGGCCGGCCCGTACGAGCAGTACTTC
TRBV6-1	TRBD1	.	TRBJ2-5	CASSEAGQGRETQYF	TGTGCCAGCAGTGAAGCTGGACAGGGAAGAGAGACCCAGTACTTC
TRBV7-2	.	once	TRBJ1-4	CASSLFPGSTNEKLFF	TGTGCCAGCAGCTTATTTCCAGGCTCAACTAATGAAAAACTGTTTTTT
TRBV7-9	.	.	TRBJ2-1	CASSLAPARVIVSNEQFF	TGTGCCAGCAGCTTAGCGCCGGCTAGAGTTATCGTATCAAATGAGCAGTTCTTC
TRBV21-1	.	.	TRBJ2-5	CASSPPGYQETQYF	TGTGCCAGCAGCCCCCCCGGCTATCAAGAGACCCAGTACTTC
TRBV10-3	.	.	TRBJ2-6	CAIVQDTGANVLTF	TGTGCCATCGTCCAGGATACTGGGGCCAACGTCCTGACTTTC
TRBV7-8	TRBD1	.	TRBJ1-1	CASSPRDRGGTEAFF	TGTGCCAGCAGCCCCCGGGACAGGGGGGGCACTGAAGCTTTCTTT
TRBV19	.	.	TRBJ1-2	CASSPTGTSNYDYTF	TGTGCCAGTAGCCCCACGGGCACCTCTAACTATGACTACACCTTC
TRBV4-3	TRBD2	few	TRBJ2-1	CASSQQTSGNYNEQFF	TGCGCCAGCAGCCAACAGACTAGCGGGAACTACAATGAGCAGTTCTTC
TRBV6-1	.	.	TRBJ2-1	CASSDTGWGHNEQFF	TGTGCCAGCAGTGATACGGGGTGGGGACACAATGAGCAGTTCTTC
TRBV6-5	.	.	TRBJ2-3	CASRPPGTDTQYF	TGTGCCAGCAGGCCACCTGGCACAGATACGCAGTATTTT
TRBV5-6	TRBD1	.	TRBJ1-1	CASSTTGDTEAFF	TGTGCCAGCAGCACGACAGGGGACACTGAAGCTTTCTTT
TRBV29-1	.	.	TRBJ2-1	CSVSVSNNEQFF	TGCAGCGTTAGCGTGAGTAACAATGAGCAGTTCTTC
TRBV6-6	.	.	TRBJ2-7	CASSTPGGLQYF	TGTGCCAGCAGTACCCCCGGGGGCCTGCAGTACTTC
TRBV7-2	TRBD1	.	TRBJ2-5	CASSSPGQGRQTQYF	TGTGCCAGCAGCTCCCCCGGACAGGGGAGACAGACCCAGTACTTC
TRBV7-6	.	.	TRBJ2-7	CASSLRGGPSYEQYF	TGTGCCAGCAGCTTAAGGGGGGGACCCTCCTACGAGCAGTACTTC
TRBV9	TRBD1	.	TRBJ1-3	CASSARTGGLNTIYF	TGTGCCAGCAGCGCCCGGACAGGGGGCTTAAACACCATATATTTT
TRBV3-1/TRBV3-2	TRBD1	.	TRBJ2-7	CASSQFTGTGSLEQYF	TGTGCCAGCAGCCAATTCACCGGGACAGGGTCCCTCGAGCAGTACTTC
TRBV10-3	.	.	TRBJ1-5	CAISGDPDQPQHF	TGTGCCATCAGTGGCGACCCAGATCAGCCCCAGCATTTT
TRBV7-8	.	.	TRBJ2-7	CASSSDRLSGWIGQYF	TGTGCCAGCAGCTCCGATAGACTCAGTGGGTGGATTGGGCAGTACTTC